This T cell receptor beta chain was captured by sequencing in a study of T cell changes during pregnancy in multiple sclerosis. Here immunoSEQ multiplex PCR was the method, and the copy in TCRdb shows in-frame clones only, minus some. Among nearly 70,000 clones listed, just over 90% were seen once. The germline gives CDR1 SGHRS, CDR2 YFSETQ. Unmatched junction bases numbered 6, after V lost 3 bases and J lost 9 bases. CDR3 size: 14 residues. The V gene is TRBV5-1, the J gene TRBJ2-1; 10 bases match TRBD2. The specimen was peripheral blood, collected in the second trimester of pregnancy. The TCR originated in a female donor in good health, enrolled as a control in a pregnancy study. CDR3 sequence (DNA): TGCGCCAGCAGCTATCTAGCGGGAGAGGGTGAGCAGTTCTTC. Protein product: CASSYLAGEGEQFF. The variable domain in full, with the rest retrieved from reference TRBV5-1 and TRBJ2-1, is KAGVTQTPRYLIKTRGQQVTLSCSPISGHRSVSWYQQTPGQGLQFLFEYFSETQRNKGNFPGRFSGRQFSNSRSEMNVSTLELGDSALYLCASSYLAGEGEQFFGPGTRLTVL.